These 21 T cell receptor beta chains share one sample of origin, sequenced in a study of cytomegalovirus exposure and HLA in healthy donors. Amplification used 60 Vbeta primers and 13 Jbeta primers. Produced via immunoSEQ multiplex PCR; TCRdb's table is partial and in-frame only. The table shows roughly 67,000 clones, with more than 80% occurring only once. The sample consisted of PBMCs. The receptors here all came from a woman in her twenties or thirties in good health and CMV-seronegative.

The rearrangement links TRBV5-1 to TRBJ2-3, with D maybe TRBD1 (7 bases). The length of the CDR3 is 15 residues. The germline gives CDR1 SGHRS, CDR2 YFSETQ. The V gene lost 8 bases and the J gene lost 0 bases, with 16 bases spanning the gap. The CDR3, as DNA: TGCGCCAGTGCGGTGGGGGGACAGAGCACAGATACGCAGTATTTT. This sequence encodes CASAVGGQSTDTQYF.

The rearrangement uses TRBV7-2 and TRBJ2-1, with 7 bases identical to TRBD2. V lost 1 base to trimming and J lost 0 bases; unmatched junction nucleotides: 3. Germline V lookup: CDR1 SGHTA, CDR2 FQGNSA. The CDR3 covers 16 residues. CDR3 in DNA: TGTGCCAGCAGCTTAGAGCGGGGAAGCTCCTACAATGAGCAGTTCTTC. Translation gives CASSLERGSSYNEQFF.

The chain recombines TRBV28 with TRBJ1-1; a weak D match, TRBD1 (5 bases). The V end lost 5 bases, the J end lost 11 bases, and 21 bases lay between the germline ends. The CDR3 has 14 residues. Per the germline V gene, CDR1 is MDHEN and CDR2 is SYDVKM. CDR3 DNA sequence: TGTGCCAGCAGTCTCCTGTCGGGGGTAAGGTATGCTTTCTTT. This codes for CASSLLSGVRYAFF.

This clone appeared a few times. CDR3 protein: CASGGQPNSPLHF. For the CDR3, the DNA is TGTGCCAGCGGAGGCCAGCCTAATTCACCCCTCCACTTT. The V gene is TRBV6-5, the J gene TRBJ1-6; D unclear. Deletions cut 8 bases from V and 6 bases from J, with 11 bases between. Germline values: CDR1 MNHEY, CDR2 SVGAGI. This CDR3 comprises 13 residues.

The chain links TRBV5-5 to TRBJ2-1; TRBD2 might be the D (6 bases). Per germline, CDR1 SGHKS and CDR2 YYEKEE (reference sequence). V was shortened by 5 bases and J by 3 bases, with 15 bases between the two germline ends. The CDR3 extends over 15 amino acids. Here the CDR3 reads CASSTGLKGYNEQFF. The CDR3 DNA follows: TGTGCCAGCAGTACTGGACTAAAGGGCTACAATGAGCAGTTCTTC. The variable domain in full, completed from reference TRBV5-5 and TRBJ2-1, reads DAGVTQSPTHLIKTRGQQVTLRCSPISGHKSVSWYQQVLGQGPQFIFQYYEKEERGRGNFPDRFSARQFPNYSSELNVNALLLGDSALYLCASSTGLKGYNEQFFGPGTRLTVL.

V gene TRBV7-8 combines with J gene TRBJ2-3; 10 bases match TRBD1. The CDR3 length is 15 residues. Germline V gene data show CDR1 as SGHVS and CDR2 as FQNEAQ. J was trimmed by 3 bases and V by 5 bases; bases with no gene match: 5. CDR3 sequence (DNA): TGTGCCAGCAGCCCTCCGGGACAGGGGACAGATACGCAGTATTTT. As protein: CASSPPGQGTDTQYF.

The chain carries TRBV27 and TRBJ2-7; no reliable D call. There are 14 residues in the CDR3. V shed 4 bases and J shed 3 bases, with 13 bases lying between them. Germline CDR1 reads MNHEY; CDR2 reads SMNVEV (reference sequence). The CDR3 nucleotides are TGTGCCAGCAGTTCCGTCCCACTGTTCTACGAGCAGTACTTC. As protein: CASSSVPLFYEQYF.

This chain joins TRBV19 and TRBJ1-5; unclear D gene. This CDR3 is 16 amino acids long. Germline CDR1 is LNHDA and CDR2 is SQIVND (reference sequence). V was cut by 3 bases and J by 4 bases, with 16 bases left in between. The CDR3 DNA sequence: TGTGCCAGTAGTATTCTCGAGGGCGTCGGGAATCAGCCCCAGCATTTT. Protein sequence: CASSILEGVGNQPQHF.

The rearrangement joins TRBV29-1 to TRBJ1-2; TRBD1 might be the D (5 bases). This CDR3 has 15 amino acids. Trimming shortened V by 7 bases and J by 3 bases, and 21 bases separated the two germline ends. In germline, CDR1 is SQVTM, CDR2 ANQGSEA. The CDR3 nucleotides read TGCAGCGCCCCGCGCCCGGGGGGATCGGACTATGGCTACACCTTC. Protein sequence: CSAPRPGGSDYGYTF.

The chain carries TRBV10-1 and TRBJ1-1, with unresolved D. The V gene's germline CDR1 is WNHNN and CDR2 SYGVQD (reference sequence). CDR3 length: 13 residues. With 3 bases removed from V and 1 base from J, the gap between germline ends came to 6 bases. The CDR3 DNA reads as TGCGCCAGCAGTGAAAACAGGAACACTGAAGCTTTCTTT. Translation gives CASSENRNTEAFF.

CDR3 DNA: TGTGCCAGCAGTACTCCTGAGGGGGCAAACTATAATTCACCCCTCCACTTT. Translated: CASSTPEGANYNSPLHF. This chain uses TRBV21-1 with TRBJ1-6; TRBD1 is the table's D call, not checked against the DNA. TRBV21-1 is a documented pseudogene. The CDR3 is 17 residues long.

J is TRBJ1-6 and V is TRBV5-4; TRBD1 agrees at 9 bases. Germline assignment: CDR1 SGHNT and CDR2 YYREEE (reference sequence). Germline trimming cut 4 bases from V and 10 bases from J; bases unmatched to any gene: 9. This CDR3 spans 15 amino acids. CDR3 residues: CASSPGQGTLSPLHF. The CDR3 DNA sequence: TGTGCCAGCAGCCCCGGACAGGGGACGTTGTCACCCCTCCACTTT.

This chain uses TRBV6-5 with TRBJ1-1; 8 bases are shared with TRBD1. Germline CDR1 is MNHEY and CDR2 is SVGAGI. The CDR3 spans 15 residues. J gave up 0 bases and V 7 bases, and 7 bases lay outside the gene matches. CDR3: CASTTGQALNTEAFF. The CDR3, as DNA: TGTGCCAGCACCACGGGACAGGCTTTGAACACTGAAGCTTTCTTT.

This clone was detected only once. The chain joins TRBV5-8 to TRBJ2-3; the match to TRBD2 covers 7 bases. Per germline, CDR1 SGHTS and CDR2 YDEGEE. This CDR3 comprises 15 residues. J lost 0 bases, V lost 4 bases, and 5 bases had no gene match. CDR3 DNA sequence: TGTGCCAGCAGCCGTGGGGGGGAAAGCACAGATACGCAGTATTTT. It encodes CASSRGGESTDTQYF.

This sequence joins TRBV6-5 and TRBJ1-1, with D possibly being TRBD1 (5 bases). This CDR3 is built from 15 residues. Germline V lookup: CDR1 MNHEY, CDR2 SVGAGI. V was shortened by 0 bases and J by 3 bases, with 11 bases between the two germline ends. The CDR3 nucleotides read TGTGCCAGCAGTTACTCCTGGGAGGGGTACACTGAAGCTTTCTTT. Protein: CASSYSWEGYTEAFF.

This rearrangement joins TRBV6-4 to TRBJ2-1; TRBD2 is a possible D gene (6 bases). Germline V CDR1 and CDR2: MRHNA, SNTAGT. The CDR3 runs 15 residues. The V and J ends lost 4 bases and 6 bases respectively, with 16 bases between them. CDR3 in DNA: TGTGCCAGCAGTGTAGGCGGGGCACCGACCAATGAGCAGTTCTTC. Amino acid sequence: CASSVGGAPTNEQFF.

The chain uses TRBV19 and TRBJ1-1, with a possible D match to TRBD1 (5 bases). Trimming removed 3 bases at V and 5 bases at J, with 13 bases between. Germline loops: CDR1 LNHDA, CDR2 SQIVND (reference sequence). CDR3 length: 14 amino acids. The CDR3 DNA sequence: TGTGCCAGTAGTATCTGGGACTCAGGGACTGAAGCTTTCTTT. Translation: CASSIWDSGTEAFF.

The chain employs TRBV2 and TRBJ1-3; maybe TRBD1 (5 bases). Trimming stripped 3 bases from V and 1 base from J, with 13 bases between. The CDR3 length is 16 residues. Germline V gene sequence: CDR1 SNHLY, CDR2 FYNNEI. The CDR3 DNA sequence: TGTGCCAGCAGTGAGCTGGGGGGAACTTCTGGAAACACCATATATTTT. Translation gives CASSELGGTSGNTIYF.

This clone was recorded a few times. The chain has TRBV18 and TRBJ1-5; a possible D gene is TRBD1 (5 bases). Deletions cut 2 bases from V and 4 bases from J, with 12 bases between. Germline V gene lookup returns CDR1 KGHSH and CDR2 LQKENI. This CDR3 has 15 residues. CDR3 DNA sequence: TGTGCCAGCTCACCAGAGCTAGGGGATAATCAGCCCCAGCATTTT. It is translated as CASSPELGDNQPQHF.

The chain couples TRBV19 to TRBJ2-3, with unresolved D. V was cut by 0 bases and J by 4 bases, with 2 bases left in between. In germline, CDR1 is LNHDA, CDR2 SQIVND (reference sequence). The CDR3 runs 12 residues. The CDR3: CASSIDADTQYF. The CDR3 DNA reads as TGTGCCAGTAGTATAGACGCAGATACGCAGTATTTT.

The chain employs TRBV6-5 and TRBJ1-3, with 8 bases identical to TRBD1. Germline assignment: CDR1 MNHEY and CDR2 SVGAGI. Losses at the gene ends were 6 bases for V and 4 bases for J; bases not matched to a gene: 8. CDR3 length equals 15 residues. The CDR3 loop reads CASSIDRGGGNTIYF. The CDR3 coding sequence is TGTGCCAGCAGCATCGACAGGGGCGGGGGAAACACCATATATTTT.